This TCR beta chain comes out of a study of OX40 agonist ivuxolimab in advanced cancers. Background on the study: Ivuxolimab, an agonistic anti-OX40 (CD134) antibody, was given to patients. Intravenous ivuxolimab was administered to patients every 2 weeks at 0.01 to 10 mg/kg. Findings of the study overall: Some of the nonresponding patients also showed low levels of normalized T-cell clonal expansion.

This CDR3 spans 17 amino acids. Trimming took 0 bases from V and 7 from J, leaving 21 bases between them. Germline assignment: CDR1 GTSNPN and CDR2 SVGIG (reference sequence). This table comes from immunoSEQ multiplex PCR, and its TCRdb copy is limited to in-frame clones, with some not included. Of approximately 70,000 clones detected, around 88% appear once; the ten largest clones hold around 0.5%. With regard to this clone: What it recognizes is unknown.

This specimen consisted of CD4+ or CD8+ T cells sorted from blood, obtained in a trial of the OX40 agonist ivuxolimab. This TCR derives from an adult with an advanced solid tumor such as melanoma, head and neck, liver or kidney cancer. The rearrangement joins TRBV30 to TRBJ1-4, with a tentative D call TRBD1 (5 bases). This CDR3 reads CAWSVNRRGAVSEKLFF. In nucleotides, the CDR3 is TGTGCCTGGAGTGTAAATCGAAGGGGCGCGGTATCTGAAAAACTGTTTTTT.